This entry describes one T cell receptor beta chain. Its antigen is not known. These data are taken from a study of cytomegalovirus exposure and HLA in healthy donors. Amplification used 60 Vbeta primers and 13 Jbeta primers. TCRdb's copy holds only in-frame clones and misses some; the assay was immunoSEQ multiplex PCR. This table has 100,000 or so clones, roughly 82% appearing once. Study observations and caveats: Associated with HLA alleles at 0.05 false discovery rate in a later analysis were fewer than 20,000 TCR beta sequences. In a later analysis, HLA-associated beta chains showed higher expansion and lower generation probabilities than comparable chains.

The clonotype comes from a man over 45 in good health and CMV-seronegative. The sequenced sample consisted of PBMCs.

In DNA, the CDR3 is TGCGCCAGCAGCTTGGGAGAACTAGTAGATACGCAGTATTTT. Its translation: CASSLGELVDTQYF. This chain joins TRBV5-1 and TRBJ2-3; a possible D gene is TRBD2 (5 bases). Trimming removed 0 bases from V and 5 bases from J, with 10 bases in between. The CDR3 has 14 residues. Germline V CDR1 and CDR2: SGHRS, YFSETQ. The full variable domain, rest sourced from reference TRBV5-1 and TRBJ2-3, is KAGVTQTPRYLIKTRGQQVTLSCSPISGHRSVSWYQQTPGQGLQFLFEYFSETQRNKGNFPGRFSGRQFSNSRSEMNVSTLELGDSALYLCASSLGELVDTQYFGPGTRLTVL.